The next 16 T cell receptor beta chains were all read from a single sample in a study of type 1 regulatory T cells. Their target antigens are unknown. TCRdb analysed the reads with MiXCR anew, one entry per CDR3 protein. The repertoire holds about 60,000 distinct CDR3 sequences, with roughly two thirds as singletons. Material: cultured non-Tr1 T cells, either the whole culture or a sorted T cell fraction (not recorded which). Receptors were obtained from a human donor in good health.

The chain has TRBV10-3 and TRBJ1-2, with 7 positions matching TRBD1. The germline V gene has CDR1 ENHRY and CDR2 SYGVKD. The CDR3 has 16 amino acids. J gave up 4 bases and V 0 bases, and 8 bases lay outside the gene matches. The CDR3 region has the DNA TGTGCCATCAGTGAGTCACAGGGGTCGGGAGGCTATGGCTACACCTTC. Protein product: CAISESQGSGGYGYTF.

CDR3 protein: CASSGGEGAYEQYF. The CDR3 DNA sequence: TGTGCCAGCAGTGGGGGCGAGGGAGCCTACGAGCAGTACTTC. V is TRBV28 and J is TRBJ2-7; D is perhaps TRBD1 (6 bases). The V gene lost 5 bases and the J gene lost 2 bases, with 13 bases spanning the gap. Germline V gene sequence: CDR1 MDHEN, CDR2 SYDVKM. The CDR3 is made up of 14 amino acids.

The gene calls are TRBV4-3 and TRBJ2-5; 9 nucleotides align to TRBD1. CDR1 and CDR2 (germline): LGHNA, YSLEER. With 3 bases clipped from V and 5 bases from J, the junction kept 7 bases outside the gene matches. The CDR3 sequence is 15 residues long. CDR3 sequence: CASSQRDRAEETQYF. The CDR3 region has the DNA TGCGCCAGCAGCCAGAGGGACAGGGCAGAGGAGACCCAGTACTTC.

This clonotype was recorded a few times. J is TRBJ2-5 and V is TRBV11-2; 12 nucleotides align to TRBD2. The V and J ends lost 5 bases and 5 bases, in that order; junction bases with no gene match: 6. The CDR3 runs to 15 residues. Germline loops: CDR1 SGHAT, CDR2 FQNNGV. In DNA, the CDR3 is TGTGCCAGCAGCCCTCGACTAGCGGGAGCGGAGACCCAGTACTTC. Its translation: CASSPRLAGAETQYF.

The rearrangement uses TRBV5-5 and TRBJ2-7, with 12 bases fitting TRBD1. CDR3 size: 15 residues. V shed 4 bases, J shed 7 bases, and the junction held 9 bases outside the gene matches. Looked up from germline, CDR1 is SGHKS and CDR2 is YYEKEE (reference sequence). For the CDR3, the DNA is TGTGCCAGCAGCCGACCGGGACAGGGGGCGAGGGAGCAGTACTTC. Translating gives CASSRPGQGAREQYF.

The chain carries TRBV6-2 or TRBV6-3 and TRBJ2-3; D unresolved. Trimming stripped 6 bases from V and 7 bases from J, with 11 bases between. The germline V gene has CDR1 MNHEY and CDR2 SVGEGT. This CDR3 is built from 12 residues. The CDR3 loop is CASSPLGYTQYF. Here the CDR3 DNA reads TGTGCCAGCAGCCCCCTGGGTTATACGCAGTATTTT.

This clonotype was counted a single time. The V gene is TRBV5-1, the J gene TRBJ1-1; maybe TRBD1 (6 bases). Germline V CDR1 and CDR2: SGHRS, YFSETQ. CDR3 length: 15 residues. Trimming removed 4 bases from V and 1 base from J, with 14 bases in between. In DNA, the CDR3 is TGCGCCAGCAGCACGCAACCGGGACAGAACACTGAAGCTTTCTTT. Encoded protein: CASSTQPGQNTEAFF.

This clonotype was detected once. The chain combines TRBV3-1 with TRBJ2-7; D gene uncertain. V gave up 0 bases and J gave up 0 bases, with 15 bases separating them. The germline gives CDR1 LGHDT, CDR2 YNNKEL (reference sequence). The CDR3 contains 17 residues. CDR3 nucleotides: TGTGCCAGCAGCCAAGATCTGCGACACGAGAGCTCCTACGAGCAGTACTTC. Its protein is CASSQDLRHESSYEQYF.

The V gene is TRBV3-1, the J gene TRBJ2-5; no definite D call. Trimming shortened V by 0 bases and J by 4 bases, and 18 bases separated the two germline ends. CDR1 is LGHDT and CDR2 is YNNKEL in the germline V gene (reference sequence). CDR3 length: 17 amino acids. The DNA for the CDR3 is TGTGCCAGCAGCCAAGATGGTGGTAGCCCAATGGGAGAGACCCAGTACTTC. It is translated as CASSQDGGSPMGETQYF.

On this clonotype itself: The junction differs from germline at one of its ends, possibly a read error. The gene calls are TRBV14 and TRBJ1-1; D perhaps matches TRBD1 (5 bases). Per germline, CDR1 SGHDN and CDR2 FVKESK. The CDR3 contains 17 residues. The CDR3 bases are TGTGCCAGCAGACAAGTAGGGGCTCCCCGGCCGAACACTGAAGCTTTCTTT. Protein product: CASRQVGAPRPNTEAFF. Full variable domain (remainder filled in from reference TRBV14 and TRBJ1-1): EAGVTQFPSHSVIEKGQTVTLRCDPISGHDNLYWYRRVMGKEIKFLLHFVKESKQDESGMPNNRFLAERTGGTYSTLKVQPAELEDSGVYFCASRQVGAPRPNTEAFFGQGTRLTVV.

This clonotype turned up a few times. The chain couples TRBV7-9 to TRBJ1-5; D is possibly TRBD1 (5 bases). Looked up from germline, CDR1 is SEHNR and CDR2 is FQNEAQ (reference sequence). The CDR3 covers 13 residues. V was cut by 5 bases and J by 7 bases, with 12 bases left in between. CDR3 bases: TGTGCCAGCAGCCGTAACCAGGGACAGCCCCAGCATTTT. This gives the protein CASSRNQGQPQHF. Full variable domain (missing parts from reference TRBV7-9 and TRBJ1-5): DTGVSQNPRHKITKRGQNVTFRCDPISEHNRLYWYRQTLGQGPEFLTYFQNEAQLEKSRLLSDRFSAERPKGSFSTLEIQRTEQGDSAMYLCASSRNQGQPQHFGDGTRLSIL.

The rearrangement links TRBV5-1 to TRBJ2-7, with D unclear. This CDR3 is 14 amino acids long. CDR1 and CDR2 from the germline V gene are SGHRS and YFSETQ. V lost 6 bases and J lost 1, with 14 bases in between. The CDR3 nucleotides read TGCGCCAGCACCCCCGAGGTCACGTCCTACGAGCAGTACTTC. Protein: CASTPEVTSYEQYF.

This clonotype appeared a few times. The chain has TRBV28 and TRBJ1-2; 8 bases are a match to TRBD1. The J segment lost 8 bases and the V segment lost 5 bases, leaving 16 bases of the junction unmatched. The CDR3 is 16 amino acids. The germline gives CDR1 MDHEN, CDR2 SYDVKM. The CDR3 sequence: CASSHISTGQVGGYTF. The DNA of the CDR3 is TGTGCCAGCAGTCATATCTCGACGGGACAGGTCGGAGGCTACACCTTC.

The CDR3 nucleotides are TGTGCCAGCAGCTTAAGGACTGTTTTAGAGCAGTTCTTC. It is translated as CASSLRTVLEQFF. The gene calls are TRBV7-2 and TRBJ2-1; D is perhaps TRBD2 (5 bases). There are 13 residues in the CDR3. From germline, CDR1 is SGHTA and CDR2 FQGNSA. Between the trimmed V and J ends, which lost 2 bases and 10 bases, there was a span of 12 bases.

This clonotype has a single count. The chain uses TRBV18 and TRBJ2-1; no firm D call. Trimming cost V 0 bases and J 0 bases, with 12 bases left between them. This CDR3 contains 17 residues. The germline V gene has CDR1 KGHSH and CDR2 LQKENI. The DNA of the CDR3 is TGTGCCAGCTCACCACCGGGCGGTTCCAGCTCCTACAATGAGCAGTTCTTC. Protein sequence: CASSPPGGSSSYNEQFF. The whole variable domain, filled in from reference TRBV18 and TRBJ2-1, reads NAGVMQNPRHLVRRRGQEARLRCSPMKGHSHVYWYRQLPEEGLKFMVYLQKENIIDESGMPKERFSAEFPKEGPSILRIQQVVRGDSAAYFCASSPPGGSSSYNEQFFGPGTRLTVL.

The chain couples TRBV4-1 to TRBJ2-7; D gene ambiguous. Germline loops: CDR1 MGHRA, CDR2 YSYEKL. This CDR3 has 16 amino acids. The V end lost 1 base, the J end lost 4 bases, and 17 bases lay between the germline ends. CDR3 nucleotides: TGCGCCAGCAGCCAAGTAGTGGGCGACCCGTCGTACGAGCAGTACTTC. Its protein product is CASSQVVGDPSYEQYF.